Reported below is one T cell receptor beta chain. The sample belongs to a study of control samples from healthy donors and cancer patients. Method: immunoSEQ multiplex PCR; TCRdb's copy keeps in-frame clones and lacks some. Here the sample spans around 70,000 clones, about 95% being singletons. Deletions cut 5 bases from V and 6 bases from J, with 13 bases between. This CDR3 contains 13 residues. CDR1 is MDHEN and CDR2 is SYDVKM in the germline V gene. The sequencing sample was made of blood. The receptor was isolated from a woman in her thirties in good health. The chain uses TRBV28 and TRBJ1-2, with TRBD1 as a possible D gene (5 bases). CDR3 amino acids: CASSPPGVDGYTF. CDR3 nucleotides: TGTGCCAGCAGTCCCCCGGGGGTTGATGGCTACACCTTC.